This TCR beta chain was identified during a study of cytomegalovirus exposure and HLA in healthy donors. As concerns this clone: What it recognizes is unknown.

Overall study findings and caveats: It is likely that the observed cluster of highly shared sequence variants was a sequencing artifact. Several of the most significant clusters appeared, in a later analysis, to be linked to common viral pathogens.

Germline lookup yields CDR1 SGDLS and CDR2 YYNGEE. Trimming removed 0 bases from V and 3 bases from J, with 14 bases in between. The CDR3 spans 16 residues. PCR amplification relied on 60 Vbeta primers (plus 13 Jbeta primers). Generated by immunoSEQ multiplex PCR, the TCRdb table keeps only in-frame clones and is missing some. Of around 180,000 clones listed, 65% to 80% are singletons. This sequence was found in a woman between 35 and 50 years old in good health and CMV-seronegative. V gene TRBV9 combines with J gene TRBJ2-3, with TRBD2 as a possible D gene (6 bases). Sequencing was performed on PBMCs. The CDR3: CASSVESGRWTDTQYF. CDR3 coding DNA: TGTGCCAGCAGCGTAGAGAGTGGGAGGTGGACAGATACGCAGTATTTT.